The clone carrying this T cell receptor beta chain was counted ten times or more. Antigen specificity is unknown. The data originate from a study of identical twins. Study-wide results and caveats: The conclusions drew on cross-sectional statistical analysis instead of tracking the same donors. Monozygotic twin pairs showed more out-of-frame TCR alpha sharing than models estimated.

There are 14 residues in the CDR3. Per germline, CDR1 MNHNS and CDR2 SASEGT. V gave up 6 bases and J gave up 4 bases; unmatched junction bases: 6. Addition of a universal primer site occurred through template switching, and cDNA carried unique molecular identifiers. TCRdb independently ran MiXCR on the 5' RACE reads; one entry per CDR3 protein. The sample holds a few hundred thousand distinct CDR3 sequences, approximately 17% seen once. The J gene is TRBJ2-5, the V gene TRBV6-1; TRBD2 matches at 9 bases. This TCR was recovered from a man aged 45-60 years in good health. The sample comprised naive T cells sorted from blood. The CDR3 DNA reads TGTGCCAGCAGACCTGGGACTAGCTTAGAGACCCAGTACTTC. Its translation is CASRPGTSLETQYF.